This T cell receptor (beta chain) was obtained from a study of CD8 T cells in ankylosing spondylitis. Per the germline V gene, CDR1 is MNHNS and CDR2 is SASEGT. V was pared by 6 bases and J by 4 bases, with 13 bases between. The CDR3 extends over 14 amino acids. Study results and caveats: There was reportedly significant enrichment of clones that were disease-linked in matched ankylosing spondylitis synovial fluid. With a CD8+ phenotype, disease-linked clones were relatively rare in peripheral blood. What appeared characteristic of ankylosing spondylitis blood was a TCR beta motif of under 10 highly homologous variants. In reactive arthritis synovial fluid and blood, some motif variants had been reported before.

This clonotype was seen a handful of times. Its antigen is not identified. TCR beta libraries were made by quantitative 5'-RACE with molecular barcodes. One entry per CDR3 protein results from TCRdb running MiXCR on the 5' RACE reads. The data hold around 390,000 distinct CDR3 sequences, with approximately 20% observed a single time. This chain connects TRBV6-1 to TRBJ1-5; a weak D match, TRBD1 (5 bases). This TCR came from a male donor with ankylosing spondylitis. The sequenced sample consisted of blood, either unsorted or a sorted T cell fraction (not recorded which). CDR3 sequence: CASSAGTANQPQHF. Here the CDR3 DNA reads TGTGCCAGCAGCGCAGGGACGGCTAATCAGCCCCAGCATTTT.